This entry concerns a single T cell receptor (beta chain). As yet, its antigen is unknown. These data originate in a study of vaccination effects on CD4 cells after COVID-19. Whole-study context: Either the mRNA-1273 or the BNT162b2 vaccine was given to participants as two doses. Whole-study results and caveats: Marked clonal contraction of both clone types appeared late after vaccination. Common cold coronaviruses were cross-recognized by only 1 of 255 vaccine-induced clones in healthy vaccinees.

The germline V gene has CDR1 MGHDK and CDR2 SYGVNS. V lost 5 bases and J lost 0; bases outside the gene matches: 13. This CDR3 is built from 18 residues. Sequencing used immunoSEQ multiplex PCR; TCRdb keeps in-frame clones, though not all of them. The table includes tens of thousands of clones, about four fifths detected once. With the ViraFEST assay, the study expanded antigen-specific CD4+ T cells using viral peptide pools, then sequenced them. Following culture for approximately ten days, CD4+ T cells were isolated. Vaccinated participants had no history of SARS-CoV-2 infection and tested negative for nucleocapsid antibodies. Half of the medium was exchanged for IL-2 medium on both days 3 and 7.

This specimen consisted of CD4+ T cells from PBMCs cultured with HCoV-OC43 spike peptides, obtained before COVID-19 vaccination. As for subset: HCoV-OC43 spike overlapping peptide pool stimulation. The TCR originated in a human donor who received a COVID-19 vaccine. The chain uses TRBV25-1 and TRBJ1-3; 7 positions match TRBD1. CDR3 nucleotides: TGTGCCAGCAGTCACCCTCGGGACAGCGTTTTCTCTGGAAACACCATATATTTT. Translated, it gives CASSHPRDSVFSGNTIYF.